This passage covers 3 T cell receptor beta chains from one sample sequenced in a study of blood T cell repertoires in COVID-19. Libraries were prepared by immunoSEQ multiplex PCR; TCRdb keeps only in-frame clonotypes and omits some of them. The table shows approximately 210,000 clones, with 82% occurring only once. Source material: PBMCs or T cells enriched from blood (not recorded which). These receptors were obtained from a man aged 35 to 55 who had recovered from COVID-19.

CDR3 in amino acids: CASRPSGGDSNQPQHF. CDR3 DNA sequence: TGTGCCAGCAGACCTTCCGGGGGGGACAGCAATCAGCCCCAGCATTTT. The chain recombines TRBV6-2 or TRBV6-3 with TRBJ1-5; TRBD1 might be the D (5 bases). CDR1 is MNHEY, CDR2 SVGEGT, per germline. Trimming stripped 6 bases from V and 1 base from J, with 16 bases between. CDR3 size: 16 residues.

The gene calls are TRBV7-9 and TRBJ1-1; TRBD1 matches 10 bases. The germline V gene has CDR1 SEHNR and CDR2 FQNEAQ (reference sequence). CDR3 length: 15 residues. V was pared by 7 bases and J by 5 bases, with 10 bases of the junction left unmatched. The CDR3 region has the DNA TGTGCCAGCACCAATGCGGACAGGGGGAAAACTGAAGCTTTCTTT. This gives the protein CASTNADRGKTEAFF.

The chain recombines TRBV4-3 with TRBJ2-1; a possible D gene is TRBD2 (5 bases). The CDR3 has 17 amino acids. The germline V and J ends were trimmed by 0 bases and 4 bases, with 16 bases remaining between them. Germline V gene data show CDR1 as LGHNA and CDR2 as YSLEER. For the CDR3, the DNA is TGCGCCAGCAGCCAAGACGGGTGGGCAGGCGGGTACAATGAGCAGTTCTTC. It specifies CASSQDGWAGGYNEQFF.